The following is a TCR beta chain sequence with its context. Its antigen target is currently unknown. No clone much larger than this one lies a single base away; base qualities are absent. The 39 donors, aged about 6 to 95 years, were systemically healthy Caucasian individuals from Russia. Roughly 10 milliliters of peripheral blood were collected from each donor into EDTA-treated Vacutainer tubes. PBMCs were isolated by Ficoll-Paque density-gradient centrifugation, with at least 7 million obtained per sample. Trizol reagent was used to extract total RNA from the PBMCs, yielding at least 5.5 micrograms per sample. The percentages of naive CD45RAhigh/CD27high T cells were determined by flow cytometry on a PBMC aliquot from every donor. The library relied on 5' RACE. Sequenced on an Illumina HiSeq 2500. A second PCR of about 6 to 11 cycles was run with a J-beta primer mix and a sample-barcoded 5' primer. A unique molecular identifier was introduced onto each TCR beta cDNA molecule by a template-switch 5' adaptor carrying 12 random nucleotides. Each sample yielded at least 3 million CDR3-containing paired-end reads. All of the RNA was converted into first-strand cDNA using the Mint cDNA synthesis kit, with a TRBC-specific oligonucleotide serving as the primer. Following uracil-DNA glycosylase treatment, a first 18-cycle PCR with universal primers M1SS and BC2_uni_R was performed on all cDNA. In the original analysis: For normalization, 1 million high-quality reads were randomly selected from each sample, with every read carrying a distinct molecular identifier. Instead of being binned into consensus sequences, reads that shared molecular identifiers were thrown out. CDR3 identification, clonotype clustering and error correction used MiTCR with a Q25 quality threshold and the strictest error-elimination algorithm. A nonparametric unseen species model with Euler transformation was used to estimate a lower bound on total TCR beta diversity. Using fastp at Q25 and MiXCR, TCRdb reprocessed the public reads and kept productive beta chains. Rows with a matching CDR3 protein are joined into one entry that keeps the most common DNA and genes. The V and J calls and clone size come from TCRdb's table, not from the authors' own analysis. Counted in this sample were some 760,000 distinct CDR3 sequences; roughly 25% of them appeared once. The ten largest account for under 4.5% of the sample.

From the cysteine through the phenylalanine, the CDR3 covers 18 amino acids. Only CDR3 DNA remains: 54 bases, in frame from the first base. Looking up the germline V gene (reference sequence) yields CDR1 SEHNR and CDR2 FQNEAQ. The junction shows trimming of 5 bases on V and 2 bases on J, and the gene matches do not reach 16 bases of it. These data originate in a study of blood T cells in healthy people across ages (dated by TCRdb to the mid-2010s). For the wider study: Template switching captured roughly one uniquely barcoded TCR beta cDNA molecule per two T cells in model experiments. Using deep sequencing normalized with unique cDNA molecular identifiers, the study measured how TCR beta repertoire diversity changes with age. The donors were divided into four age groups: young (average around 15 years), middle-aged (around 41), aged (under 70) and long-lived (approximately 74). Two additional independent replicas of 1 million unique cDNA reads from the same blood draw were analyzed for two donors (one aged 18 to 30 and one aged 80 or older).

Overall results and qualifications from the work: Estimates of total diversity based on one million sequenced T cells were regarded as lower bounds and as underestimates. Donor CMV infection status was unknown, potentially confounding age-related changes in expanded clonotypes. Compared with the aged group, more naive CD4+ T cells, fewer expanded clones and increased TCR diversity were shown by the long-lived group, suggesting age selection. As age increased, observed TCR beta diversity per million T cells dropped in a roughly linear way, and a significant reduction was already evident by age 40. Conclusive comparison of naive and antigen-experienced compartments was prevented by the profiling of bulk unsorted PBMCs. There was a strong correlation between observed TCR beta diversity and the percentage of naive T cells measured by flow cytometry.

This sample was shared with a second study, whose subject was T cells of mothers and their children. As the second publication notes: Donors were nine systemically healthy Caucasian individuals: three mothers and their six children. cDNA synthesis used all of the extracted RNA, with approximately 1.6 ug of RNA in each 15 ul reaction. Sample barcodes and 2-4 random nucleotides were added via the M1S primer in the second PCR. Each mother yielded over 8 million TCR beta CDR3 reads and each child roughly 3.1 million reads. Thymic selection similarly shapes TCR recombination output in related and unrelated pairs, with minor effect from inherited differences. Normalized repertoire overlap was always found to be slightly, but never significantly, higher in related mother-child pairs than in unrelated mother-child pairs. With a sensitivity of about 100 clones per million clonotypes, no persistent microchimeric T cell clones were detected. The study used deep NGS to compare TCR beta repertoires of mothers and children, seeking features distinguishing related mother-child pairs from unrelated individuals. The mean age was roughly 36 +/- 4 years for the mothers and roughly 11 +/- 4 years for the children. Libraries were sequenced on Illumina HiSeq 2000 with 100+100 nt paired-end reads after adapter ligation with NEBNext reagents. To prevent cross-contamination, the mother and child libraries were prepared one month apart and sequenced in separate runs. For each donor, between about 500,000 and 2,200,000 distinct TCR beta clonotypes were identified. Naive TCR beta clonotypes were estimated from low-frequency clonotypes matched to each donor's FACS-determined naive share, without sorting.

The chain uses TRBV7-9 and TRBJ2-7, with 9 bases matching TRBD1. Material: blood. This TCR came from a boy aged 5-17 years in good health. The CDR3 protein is CASSASGQGPGSPYEQYF. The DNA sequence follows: TGTGCCAGCAGCGCCTCGGGACAGGGTCCCGGGAGCCCCTACGAGCAGTACTTC.